The present T cell receptor beta chain was sequenced within a study of cytomegalovirus exposure and HLA in healthy donors. Researchers ran the PCR with 60 Vbeta and 13 Jbeta primers. Here immunoSEQ multiplex PCR was the method, and the copy in TCRdb shows in-frame clones only, minus some. The table includes fewer than 250,000 clones, about 77% detected once. Of note for this clone: Its antigen is still unknown.

The V gene's germline CDR1 is SNHLY and CDR2 FYNNEI. The CDR3 sequence is 15 residues long. Trimming stripped 6 bases from V and 0 bases from J, with 12 bases between. Study-level findings and limits: Further analysis, carried out later, found HLA-associated TCR beta chains more clonally expanded than equally common other chains. Indistinguishable V segments such as TRBV6-2 and TRBV6-3 were excluded.

The chain is built from TRBV2 and TRBJ2-1, with D perhaps matching TRBD1 (6 bases). Sequences were obtained from PBMCs. The TCR sequence derives from a man aged 30-40 years in good health and CMV-seropositive. CDR3 nucleotide sequence: TGTGCCAGCAGAGTGGGGGCCAGCTCCTACAATGAGCAGTTCTTC. Its protein product is CASRVGASSYNEQFF.